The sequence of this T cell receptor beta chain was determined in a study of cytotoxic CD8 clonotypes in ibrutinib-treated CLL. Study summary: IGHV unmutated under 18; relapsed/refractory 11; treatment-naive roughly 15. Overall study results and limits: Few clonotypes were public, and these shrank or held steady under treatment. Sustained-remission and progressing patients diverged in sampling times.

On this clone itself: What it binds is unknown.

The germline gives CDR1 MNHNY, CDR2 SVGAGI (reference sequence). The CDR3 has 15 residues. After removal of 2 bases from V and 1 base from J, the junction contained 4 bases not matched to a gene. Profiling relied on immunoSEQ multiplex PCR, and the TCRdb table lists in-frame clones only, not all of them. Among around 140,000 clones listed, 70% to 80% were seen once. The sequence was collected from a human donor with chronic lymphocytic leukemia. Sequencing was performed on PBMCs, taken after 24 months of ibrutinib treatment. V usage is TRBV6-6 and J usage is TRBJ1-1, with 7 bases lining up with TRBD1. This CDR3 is CASSYPGTENTEAFF. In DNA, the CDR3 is TGTGCCAGCAGTTACCCGGGGACAGAGAACACTGAAGCTTTCTTT.